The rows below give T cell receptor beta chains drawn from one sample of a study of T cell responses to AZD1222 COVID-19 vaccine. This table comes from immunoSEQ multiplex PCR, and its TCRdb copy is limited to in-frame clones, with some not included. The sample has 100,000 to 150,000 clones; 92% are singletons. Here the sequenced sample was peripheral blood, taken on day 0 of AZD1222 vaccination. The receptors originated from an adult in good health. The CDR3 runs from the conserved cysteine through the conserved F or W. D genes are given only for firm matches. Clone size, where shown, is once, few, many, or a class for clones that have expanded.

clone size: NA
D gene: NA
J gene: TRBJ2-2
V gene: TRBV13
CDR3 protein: CASSLEWQPNTGELFF
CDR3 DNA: TGTGCCAGCAGCTTAGAATGGCAGCCGAACACCGGGGAGCTGTTTTTT

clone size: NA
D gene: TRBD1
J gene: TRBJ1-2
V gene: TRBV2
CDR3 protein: CASTETGDYGYTF
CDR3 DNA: TGTGCCAGCACTGAAACAGGGGACTATGGCTACACCTTC

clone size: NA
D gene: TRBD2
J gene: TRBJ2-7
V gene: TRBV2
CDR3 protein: CASSQMGGSYEQYF
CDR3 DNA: TGTGCCAGCAGCCAAATGGGCGGGAGCTACGAGCAGTACTTC

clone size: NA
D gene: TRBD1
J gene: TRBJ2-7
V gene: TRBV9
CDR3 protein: CASSPDLDRVSYEQYF
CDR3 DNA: TGTGCCAGCAGCCCCGACCTCGACAGGGTGAGCTACGAGCAGTACTTC

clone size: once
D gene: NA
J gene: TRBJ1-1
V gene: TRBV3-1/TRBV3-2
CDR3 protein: CASSQRSETEAFF
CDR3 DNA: TGTGCCAGCAGCCAACGGTCGGAGACTGAAGCTTTCTTT

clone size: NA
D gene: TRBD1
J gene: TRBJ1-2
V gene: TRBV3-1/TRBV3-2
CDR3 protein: CASSLGQGARGYTF
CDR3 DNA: TGTGCCAGCAGCCTGGGACAGGGGGCTCGGGGCTACACCTTC

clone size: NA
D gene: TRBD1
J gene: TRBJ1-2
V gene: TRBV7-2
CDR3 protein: CASSLGPGGSRGYTF
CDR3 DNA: TGTGCCAGCAGCTTAGGGCCAGGGGGATCGCGGGGCTACACCTTC

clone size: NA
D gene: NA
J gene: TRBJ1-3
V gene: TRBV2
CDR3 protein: CASSAGSSGNTIYF
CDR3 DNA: TGTGCCAGCAGTGCAGGAAGCTCTGGAAACACCATATATTTT

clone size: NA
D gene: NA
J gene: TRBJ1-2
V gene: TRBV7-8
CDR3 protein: CASSLGSAYGYTF
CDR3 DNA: TGTGCCAGCAGCTTAGGTTCAGCCTATGGCTACACCTTC

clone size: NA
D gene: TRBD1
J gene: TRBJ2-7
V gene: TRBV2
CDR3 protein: CASSAGQGAYEQYF
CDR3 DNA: TGTGCCAGCAGCGCGGGACAGGGAGCCTACGAGCAGTACTTC

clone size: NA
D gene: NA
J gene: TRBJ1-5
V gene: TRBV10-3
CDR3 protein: CAISEDSSQPQHF
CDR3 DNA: TGTGCCATCAGTGAAGACAGTTCTCAGCCCCAGCATTTT

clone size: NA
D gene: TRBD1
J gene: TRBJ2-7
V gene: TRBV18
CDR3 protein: CASSPTQGDEQYF
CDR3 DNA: TGTGCCAGCTCACCAACACAGGGGGACGAGCAGTACTTC

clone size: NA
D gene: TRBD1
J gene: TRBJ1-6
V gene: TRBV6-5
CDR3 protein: CASGQGNNSPLHF
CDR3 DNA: TGTGCCAGCGGACAGGGAAATAATTCACCCCTCCACTTT

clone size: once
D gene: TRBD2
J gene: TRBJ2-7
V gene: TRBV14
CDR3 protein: CASSHWTSGNSYEQYF
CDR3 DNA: TGTGCCAGCAGCCACTGGACTAGCGGCAACTCCTACGAGCAGTACTTC

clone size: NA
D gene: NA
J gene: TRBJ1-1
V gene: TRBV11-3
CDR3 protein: CASSLGQTTSNTEAFF
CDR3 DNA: TGTGCCAGCAGCTTAGGACAGACTACCTCTAACACTGAAGCTTTCTTT

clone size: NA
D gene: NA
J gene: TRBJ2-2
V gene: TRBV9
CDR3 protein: CASSTHTGELFF
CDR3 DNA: TGTGCCAGCAGCACTCACACCGGGGAGCTGTTTTTT

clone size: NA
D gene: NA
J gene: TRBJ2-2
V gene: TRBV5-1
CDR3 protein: CASSQGPLPHTGELFF
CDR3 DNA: TGCGCCAGCAGCCAGGGACCTCTTCCCCACACCGGGGAGCTGTTTTTT

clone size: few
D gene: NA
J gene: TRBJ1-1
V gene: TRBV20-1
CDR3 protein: CSAIDTEAFF
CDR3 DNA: TGCAGTGCTATTGACACTGAAGCTTTCTTT

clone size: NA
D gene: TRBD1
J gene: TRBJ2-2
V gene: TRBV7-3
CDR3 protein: CASSREGQGTPGELFF
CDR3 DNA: TGTGCCAGCAGCCGGGAGGGACAGGGGACCCCCGGGGAGCTGTTTTTT

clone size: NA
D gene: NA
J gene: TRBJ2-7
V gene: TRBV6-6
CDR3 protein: CASSYSIRESRYEQYF
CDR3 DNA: TGTGCCAGCAGTTACTCGATCCGGGAGAGCCGCTACGAGCAGTACTTC

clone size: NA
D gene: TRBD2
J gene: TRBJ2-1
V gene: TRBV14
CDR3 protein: CARGNLAGGYNEQFF
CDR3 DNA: TGTGCCAGGGGGAACCTAGCGGGAGGATACAATGAGCAGTTCTTC

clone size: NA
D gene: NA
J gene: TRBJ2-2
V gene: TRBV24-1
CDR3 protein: CATSDLGGRNTGELFF
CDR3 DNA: TGTGCCACCAGTGATTTAGGAGGGAGGAACACCGGGGAGCTGTTTTTT

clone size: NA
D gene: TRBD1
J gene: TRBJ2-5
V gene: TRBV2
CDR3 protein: CASSDSGQGTETQYF
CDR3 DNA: TGTGCCAGCAGTGATTCGGGACAGGGGACGGAGACCCAGTACTTC